This T cell receptor beta chain was profiled in a study of post-analysis software for immune sequencing data (dated by TCRdb to about 2015). General notes on the study: Relapsing-remitting, secondary progressive and progressive-relapsing multiple sclerosis were recorded as disease courses, and subtype annotation was lacking for some patients. A subset of samples was prepared in parallel using single-end sample barcoding, then pooled and co-amplified after Illumina adapter ligation. Patient repertoires were compared against around twelve previously published healthy control repertoires from donors aged roughly 6 to 28 years.

TCR beta repertoires were profiled from peripheral blood of roughly 13 young patients with multiple sclerosis to demonstrate the VDJtools post-analysis software. The patients with multiple sclerosis were children and adolescents between about 6 and 17 years of age. The library relied on PCR. The data were produced on an Illumina HiSeq 2500. Unique molecular identifiers were incorporated into TCR beta cDNA libraries to reduce PCR and sequencing biases. Roughly 0.5 million cDNA molecules were obtained per 1 to 10 million input T cells, so each molecule approximated one T cell. Patient libraries were prepared and sequenced with the same protocol used for the earlier healthy control dataset. Samples belonging to the same batch were prepared together, multiplexed and sequenced on a shared HiSeq lane. The paper's data handling went like this. Raw barcoded reads were processed with MIGEC, and single-read molecular identifier groups were discarded before consensus assembly and CDR3 extraction. Clonotype tables were post-analysed with VDJtools, and diversity was normalized by down-sampling all datasets to the smallest sample size. Repertoire overlap clustering matched CDR3 amino acid but not nucleotide sequences to correct batch-related cross-sample contamination. Using fastp at Q25 and MiXCR, TCRdb reprocessed the public reads and kept productive beta chains. A single entry per CDR3 protein holds the most common genes and DNA from its merged rows. Here the V and J calls rest on TCRdb's processing, not on the authors' analysis. The sample data list roughly 620,000 distinct CDR3 sequences, and 40% to 50% of these were observed just once. The ten biggest clones cover 1.5% to 2% of the sample.

As regards this clonotype: Its antigen is not yet known. No base qualities exist here, and no much larger clone lies one base off it.

Broader findings and caveats from the paper: When samples were clustered directly using the F measure, samples prepared in the same batch co-clustered strongly, which prompted a batch-effect correction. Significantly lower normalized Chao1 diversity was found in multiple sclerosis patients than in controls, suggesting substantial peripheral T-cell clonal expansion. The control group was slightly older than the multiple sclerosis patient group.

The receptor was derived from a girl aged 10-17 years with multiple sclerosis. Specimen: blood.

CDR3 protein: CASRNRALNYGYTF. The DNA sequence is TGTGCCAGCAGGAACAGGGCGTTAAACTATGGCTACACCTTC. In this chain, TRBV7-2 is recombined with TRBJ1-2; 6 matching bases give a weak D call of TRBD1. Spanning cysteine to phenylalanine, the CDR3 consists of 14 amino acids. Only CDR3 DNA is held: 42 bases, read in frame from base 1. Via the germline V gene, CDR1 is SGHTA and CDR2 FQGNSA. Deletion took 6 bases off V and 2 bases off J, with a span of 13 bases between the germline ends.